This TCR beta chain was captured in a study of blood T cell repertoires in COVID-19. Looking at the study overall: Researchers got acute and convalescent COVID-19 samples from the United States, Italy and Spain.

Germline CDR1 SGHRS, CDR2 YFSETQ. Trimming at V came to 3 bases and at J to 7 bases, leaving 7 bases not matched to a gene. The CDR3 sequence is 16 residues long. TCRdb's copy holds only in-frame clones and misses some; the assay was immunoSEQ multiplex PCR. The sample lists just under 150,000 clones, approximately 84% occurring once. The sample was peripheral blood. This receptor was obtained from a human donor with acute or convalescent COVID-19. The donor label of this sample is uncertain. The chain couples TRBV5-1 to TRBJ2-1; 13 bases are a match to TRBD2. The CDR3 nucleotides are TGCGCCAGCAGCTCCGCACTAGCGGGGGGGAGGAATGAGCAGTTCTTC. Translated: CASSSALAGGRNEQFF.